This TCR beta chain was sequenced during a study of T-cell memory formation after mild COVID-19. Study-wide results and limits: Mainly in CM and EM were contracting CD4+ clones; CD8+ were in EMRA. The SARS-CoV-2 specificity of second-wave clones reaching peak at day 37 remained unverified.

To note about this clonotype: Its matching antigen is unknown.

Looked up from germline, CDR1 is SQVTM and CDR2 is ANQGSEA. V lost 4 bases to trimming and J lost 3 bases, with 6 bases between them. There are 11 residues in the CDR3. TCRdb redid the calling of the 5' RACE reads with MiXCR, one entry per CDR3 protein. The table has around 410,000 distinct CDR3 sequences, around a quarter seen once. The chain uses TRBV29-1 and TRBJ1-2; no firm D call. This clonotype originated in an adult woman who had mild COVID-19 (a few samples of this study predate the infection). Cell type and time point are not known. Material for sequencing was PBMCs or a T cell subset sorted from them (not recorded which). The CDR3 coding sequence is TGCAGCGTTGGTGAGGACTATGGCTACACCTTC. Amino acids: CSVGEDYGYTF. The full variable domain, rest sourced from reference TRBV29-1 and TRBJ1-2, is SAVISQKPSRDICQRGTSLTIQCQVDSQVTMMFWYRQQPGQSLTLIATANQGSEATYESGFVIDKFPISRPNLTFSTLTVSNMSPEDSSIYLCSVGEDYGYTFGSGTRLTVV.